The 18 T cell receptor beta chains below were found in one sample sequenced in a study of blood T cell repertoires in COVID-19. Measured with immunoSEQ multiplex PCR; TCRdb has only the in-frame clones, and not every one. This table has around 300,000 clones, over 75% appearing once. The specimen was peripheral blood. These TCRs come from a man younger than 35 with active or convalescent COVID-19.

The chain employs TRBV2 and TRBJ2-5; 7 bases map to TRBD1. Germline CDR1 and CDR2: SNHLY and FYNNEI. CDR3 length: 14 residues. J lost 2 bases, V lost 6 bases, and 6 bases had no gene match. The CDR3 is CASSRDRAQETQYF. The CDR3 DNA reads as TGTGCCAGCAGCCGCGACAGGGCACAAGAGACCCAGTACTTC.

The rearrangement uses TRBV11-2 and TRBJ2-7; maybe TRBD1 (7 bases). Trimming cost V 5 bases and J 2 bases, with 13 bases left between them. The germline V gene has CDR1 SGHAT and CDR2 FQNNGV. This CDR3 contains 14 residues. CDR3 region: CASSRGTDTYEQYF. The DNA for the CDR3 is TGTGCCAGCAGCCGCGGGACAGATACCTACGAGCAGTACTTC.

This CDR3 reads CASSLITRRAYGNTIYF. CDR3 in DNA: TGTGCCAGCAGCTTAATTACCCGCAGGGCCTATGGAAACACCATATATTTT. The chain is built from TRBV7-9 and TRBJ1-3; D is possibly TRBD1 (5 bases). The V gene's germline CDR1 is SEHNR and CDR2 FQNEAQ (reference sequence). V lost 2 bases to trimming and J lost 3 bases, with 17 bases between them. The CDR3 sequence is 17 residues long.

The chain joins TRBV2 to TRBJ2-3; TRBD2 matches at 8 bases. V dropped 7 bases and J dropped 2; count of bases not matched to a gene: 14. This CDR3 is built from 17 residues. Germline V gene lookup returns CDR1 SNHLY and CDR2 FYNNEI. The CDR3 bases are TGTGCCAGCAATGGCGGGGGGCCCAACTATGACACAGATACGCAGTATTTT. Translated, it gives CASNGGGPNYDTDTQYF.

The V gene is TRBV7-2, the J gene TRBJ2-1; weak D call: TRBD2 (6 bases). V shed 3 bases and J shed 8 bases, with 11 bases lying between them. The CDR3 loop spans 13 amino acids. The V gene's germline CDR1 is SGHTA and CDR2 FQGNSA. CDR3 sequence: CASSLGWGDEQFF. The DNA for the CDR3 is TGTGCCAGCAGCTTGGGGTGGGGGGATGAGCAGTTCTTC.

A single count supports this clone. The J gene is TRBJ1-1, the V gene TRBV11-2; D possibly corresponds to TRBD1 (6 bases). This CDR3 spans 16 amino acids. V shed 3 bases and J shed 8 bases, with 22 bases lying between them. Germline-derived CDR1 and CDR2 are SGHAT and FQNNGV. The CDR3 protein is CASSLGGASISREAFF. The CDR3 DNA reads as TGTGCCAGCAGCTTGGGGGGGGCCAGCATATCGAGAGAAGCTTTCTTT.

This clone came up a few times. The V call is TRBV4-3, the J call TRBJ1-2; 9 bases map to TRBD1. J lost 5 bases, V lost 1 base, and 8 bases had no gene match. The CDR3 contains 16 residues. Germline lookup yields CDR1 LGHNA and CDR2 YSLEER. CDR3 DNA sequence: TGCGCCAGCAGCCAAGCCCCGGGACAGGGCAGGTATGGCTACACCTTC. Protein sequence: CASSQAPGQGRYGYTF.

The chain carries TRBV15 and TRBJ1-6; D gene ambiguous. The germline gives CDR1 LNHNV, CDR2 YYDKDF (reference sequence). CDR3 length: 13 residues. Deletions cut 0 bases from V and 7 bases from J, with 4 bases between. This CDR3 reads CATSRDPNSPLHF. The CDR3 DNA follows: TGTGCCACCAGCAGAGACCCAAATTCACCCCTCCACTTT.

V and J are TRBV10-2 and TRBJ2-3; 10 bases line up with TRBD2. There are 14 residues in the CDR3. Per the germline V gene, CDR1 is WSHSY and CDR2 is SAAADI. Trimming removed 4 bases from V and 5 bases from J; junction bases left unmatched: 3. The CDR3 is CASSVSGGLDTQYF. DNA of the CDR3: TGCGCCAGCAGTGTTAGCGGGGGGTTAGATACGCAGTATTTT.

This clone has only one observation. The chain is built from TRBV2 and TRBJ2-5; D perhaps matches TRBD2 (6 bases). Trimming removed 4 bases at V and 9 bases at J, with 9 bases between. The CDR3 loop spans 11 amino acids. Germline V gene sequence: CDR1 SNHLY, CDR2 FYNNEI. The CDR3 is CASSGREAQYF. For the CDR3, the DNA is TGTGCCAGCAGTGGGAGGGAGGCCCAGTACTTC.

The chain links TRBV12-3 or TRBV12-4 to TRBJ1-2, with D perhaps matching TRBD1 (6 bases). Trimming took 5 bases from V and 6 from J, leaving 13 bases between them. The CDR3 covers 13 residues. Written as DNA, the CDR3 is TGTGCCAGCAGTCAACAGGGAGGGCATGGCTACACCTTC. It translates to CASSQQGGHGYTF.

The chain joins TRBV18 to TRBJ1-3; D is undetermined. V lost 3 bases and J 2 bases, leaving 17 bases between the germline ends. This CDR3 comprises 17 residues. Germline assignment: CDR1 KGHSH and CDR2 LQKENI. The CDR3 region is CASSPGKISITGNTIYF. CDR3 in DNA: TGTGCCAGCTCACCGGGCAAAATAAGCATTACTGGAAACACCATATATTTT.

The chain carries TRBV5-1 and TRBJ2-7, with 7 bases identical to TRBD1. This CDR3 region has 14 residues. Germline trimming cut 3 bases from V and 3 bases from J; bases unmatched to any gene: 6. Germline lookup yields CDR1 SGHRS and CDR2 YFSETQ. The CDR3 bases are TGCGCCAGCAGCTCCGGGACAGATTACTACGAGCAGTACTTC. This encodes CASSSGTDYYEQYF.

The chain uses TRBV7-9 and TRBJ1-1, with 7 bases aligning to TRBD1. Germline V lookup: CDR1 SEHNR, CDR2 FQNEAQ (reference sequence). After removal of 5 bases from V and 0 bases from J, the junction contained 9 bases not matched to a gene. The CDR3 covers 16 residues. The CDR3 sequence is CASSGWDSTMNTEAFF. CDR3 coding DNA: TGTGCCAGCAGCGGATGGGACAGCACTATGAACACTGAAGCTTTCTTT.

The V gene is TRBV6-6, the J gene TRBJ1-5; D remains ambiguous. The CDR3 is 13 amino acids. Germline V gives CDR1 MNHNY, CDR2 SVGAGI (reference sequence). Trimming took 1 base from V and 6 from J, leaving 7 bases between them. CDR3 sequence reads: CASSYLESQPQHF. CDR3 DNA: TGTGCCAGCAGTTACTTAGAGAGTCAGCCCCAGCATTTT.

The V call is TRBV19, the J call TRBJ2-7, with TRBD1 as a possible D gene (6 bases). Germline CDR1 reads LNHDA; CDR2 reads SQIVND (reference sequence). This CDR3 is built from 16 residues. Trimming took off 1 base at V and 1 base at J, with 14 bases between the two ends. The CDR3 sequence: CASSIGGQTPSYEQYF. The CDR3 nucleotides are TGTGCCAGTAGTATAGGCGGACAGACACCTTCCTACGAGCAGTACTTC.

The V gene is TRBV12-3 or TRBV12-4, the J gene TRBJ1-2; maybe TRBD1 (5 bases). The CDR3 extends over 12 amino acids. Trimming removed 4 bases from V and 4 bases from J, with 7 bases in between. The CDR3 sequence: CASSSTAYGYTF. The CDR3 DNA is TGTGCCAGCAGTTCGACAGCCTATGGCTACACCTTC.

The rearrangement links TRBV9 to TRBJ1-1; TRBD1 matches at 8 bases. Germline CDR1 SGDLS, CDR2 YYNGEE. Germline trimming cut 4 bases from V and 5 bases from J; bases unmatched to any gene: 10. The CDR3 has 15 amino acids. CDR3 coding DNA: TGTGCCAGCAGCCCAGAGACAGGGGAGGTAACTGAAGCTTTCTTT. Its protein product is CASSPETGEVTEAFF.